The entry below describes one T cell receptor beta chain. The CDR3 has 13 amino acids. Trimming stripped 7 bases from V and 10 bases from J, with 16 bases between. This sample stems from a study of blood T cell repertoires in COVID-19. Authors' processing steps: It was from reference gene primer amplification that nucleated cell counts were estimated. Produced via immunoSEQ multiplex PCR; TCRdb's table is partial and in-frame only. V and J calls and clone size come straight from that table; D and trimming were deduced from the DNA. The sample includes about 71,000 clones, roughly 80% of them seen just once.

The chain employs TRBV12-3 or TRBV12-4 and TRBJ1-4, with D possibly matching TRBD1 (5 bases). The specimen was peripheral blood. This sequence was found in a man aged 25-40 years with COVID-19, enrolled during active disease. In nucleotides, the CDR3 is TGTGCCAGCATCCCCGGGGGAGGAGCAAAACTGTTTTTT. Translation gives CASIPGGGAKLFF.